This T cell receptor (beta chain) was retrieved from a study of T cells in tuberculosis. The V end lost 0 bases, the J end lost 13 bases, and 12 bases lay between the germline ends. CDR3 length equals 12 residues. Germline V gives CDR1 SNHLY, CDR2 FYNNEI. The study, taken as a whole, reports: Active tuberculosis alpha repertoires lay closer to GMM-specific TCRs than controls'.

The data were produced by immunoSEQ multiplex PCR, yet TCRdb's version contains in-frame clones alone and is incomplete. The table records fewer than 35,000 clones, roughly 88% of them present only once. For this clone: The antigen is unknown.

As for time point: new active TB diagnosis, blood taken before or within 7 days of starting treatment. Here the sequenced sample was PBMCs, taken at tuberculosis diagnosis. This TCR was recovered from an adult with tuberculosis. This sequence joins TRBV2 and TRBJ2-5; D may be TRBD2 (6 bases). This chain's CDR3 is CASSEAMASVYF. The CDR3 nucleotides are TGTGCCAGCAGTGAAGCTATGGCTAGCGTGTACTTC.